This T cell receptor (beta chain) was captured by sequencing in a study of cytomegalovirus exposure and HLA in healthy donors. Turning to this clone: Its antigen is currently unknown.

The PCR employed 60 Vbeta primers together with 13 Jbeta primers. Generated by immunoSEQ multiplex PCR, the TCRdb table keeps only in-frame clones and is missing some. In the table there are roughly 150,000 clones, 70% to 80% of which are singletons. The CDR3 length is 17 residues. CDR1 and CDR2 from the germline V gene are MGHRA and YSYEKL. V was cut by 3 bases and J by 8 bases, with 25 bases left in between. Study-level findings and limits: Published work reported that the classifier diagnosed cytomegalovirus status with high specificity and sensitivity.

The chain recombines TRBV4-1 with TRBJ1-2; weak D call: TRBD1 (6 bases). The source material was PBMCs. This TCR was sampled from a man aged 40-49 years in good health and CMV-seropositive. CDR3 sequence (DNA): TGCGCCAGCAGCCAGAGGATAGGGCGAAACAGGGAGTGGGGCTACACCTTC. Protein sequence: CASSQRIGRNREWGYTF.